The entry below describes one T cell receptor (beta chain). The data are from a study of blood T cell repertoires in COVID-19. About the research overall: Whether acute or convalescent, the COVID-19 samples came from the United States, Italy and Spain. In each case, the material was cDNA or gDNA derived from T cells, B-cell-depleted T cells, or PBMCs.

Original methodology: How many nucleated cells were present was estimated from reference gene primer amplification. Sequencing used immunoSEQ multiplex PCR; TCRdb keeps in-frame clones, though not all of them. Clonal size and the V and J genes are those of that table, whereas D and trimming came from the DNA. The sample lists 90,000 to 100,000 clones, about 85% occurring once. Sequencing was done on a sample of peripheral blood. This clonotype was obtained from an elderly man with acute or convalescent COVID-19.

CDR3 bases: TGTGCCAGCAGTGACGGGACAGACCACAATGAGCAGTTCTTC. This codes for CASSDGTDHNEQFF. This chain joins TRBV6-4 and TRBJ2-1, with 7 bases matching TRBD1. There are 14 residues in the CDR3. Germline V gene lookup returns CDR1 MRHNA and CDR2 SNTAGT. The V gene end was trimmed by 2 bases and the J gene end by 5 bases; junction bases not matched to a gene: 3.